The 25 T cell receptor beta chains below were found in one sample sequenced in a study of precursors of human CD4 cytotoxic T cells. TCRdb analysed the reads with MiXCR anew, one entry per CDR3 protein. Among roughly 640 distinct CDR3 sequences listed, 17% were seen once. Bulk UMI-based sequencing covered sorted CD4+ central memory, effector memory, IL-7R-high and IL-7R-negative TEMRA subsets. Material for sequencing was memory CD4+ T cells from blood (PBMCs). These receptors all come from a human donor in good health.

This clonotype is medium-sized within its sample. The rearrangement links TRBV5-1 to TRBJ1-6; 7 nucleotides agree with TRBD1. Unmatched junction bases numbered 6, after V lost 2 bases and J lost 10 bases. The CDR3 length is 14 residues. Per germline, CDR1 SGHRS and CDR2 YFSETQ. The CDR3 DNA sequence: TGCGCCAGCAGCTTAGGGACAGCGCAATCACCCCTCCACTTT. It yields the protein CASSLGTAQSPLHF.

This clonotype ranks as large. The rearrangement links TRBV12-3 or TRBV12-4 to TRBJ2-4, with TRBD1 matching 9 bases. CDR3 length: 12 amino acids. Trimming cost V 5 bases and J 7 bases; bases outside gene matches: 0. Here the CDR3 DNA reads TGTGCCAGCAGTGACAGGGGGAACATTCAGTACTTC. This translates into CASSDRGNIQYF.

To note about this clonotype: One base away lies a much larger clone, so this may be a sequencing read error. The chain carries TRBV7-2 and TRBJ2-3; D is unresolved. The CDR3 consists of 11 residues. Germline V lookup: CDR1 SGHTA, CDR2 FQGNSA. For the CDR3, the DNA is TGTGCCAGCACCCCCTCCGTTACGCGGTATTTT. Its protein product is CASTPSVTRYF.

This clonotype was seen a handful of times. This sequence joins TRBV29-1 and TRBJ1-1, with TRBD1 as a possible D gene (5 bases). Germline loops: CDR1 SQVTM, CDR2 ANQGSEA. The CDR3 is made up of 12 amino acids. Trimming removed 4 bases at V and 0 bases at J, with 6 bases between. This CDR3 reads CSVGGVNTEAFF. CDR3 DNA: TGCAGCGTTGGAGGGGTGAACACTGAAGCTTTCTTT.

A single count supports this clonotype. Being one base from a much bigger clone, this may be a read error. The V call is TRBV20-1, the J call TRBJ1-1; 8 nucleotides agree with TRBD1. The CDR3 has 15 amino acids. The germline gives CDR1 DFQATT, CDR2 SNEGSKA (reference sequence). Trimming at V came to 6 bases and at J to 8 bases, leaving 17 bases not matched to a gene. The CDR3 here is CSAKGQAGWCIEAFF. CDR3 bases: TGCAGTGCCAAGGGACAGGCTGGATGGTGCATCGAAGCTTTCTTT.

In its sample, this clonotype ranks as large. The chain links TRBV9 to TRBJ1-3, with D possibly being TRBD1 (6 bases). Deletions cut 5 bases from V and 3 bases from J, with 18 bases between. The CDR3 has 16 amino acids. CDR1 and CDR2 from the germline V gene are SGDLS and YYNGEE. The chain's CDR3 is CASSPTAGGLGNTIYF. In DNA, the CDR3 is TGTGCCAGCAGTCCGACGGCTGGGGGGCTTGGAAACACCATATATTTT.

Judged by abundance, this clonotype is large (0.1 to 1%). The rearrangement links TRBV7-2 to TRBJ2-1, with 8 bases that match TRBD2. Germline loops: CDR1 SGHTA, CDR2 FQGNSA. Losses at the gene ends were 6 bases for V and 10 bases for J; bases not matched to a gene: 8. This CDR3 spans 13 amino acids. The chain's CDR3 is CASRLAVMGEQFF. CDR3 nucleotide sequence: TGTGCCAGCAGACTAGCGGTCATGGGCGAGCAGTTCTTC.

This clonotype was seen only once. A single base separates this from a much larger clone, so it may be a read error. The chain uses TRBV11-3 and TRBJ2-1, with a possible D match to TRBD1 (6 bases). The CDR3 is made up of 14 amino acids. Germline V gene lookup returns CDR1 SGHNT and CDR2 YENEEA. Trimming shortened V by 5 bases and J by 8 bases, and 16 bases separated the two germline ends. The DNA of the CDR3 is TGTGCCAGCAGCGTACATGGGGCAGGGGATGAGCAGTTCTTC. Protein: CASSVHGAGDEQFF.

By proportion, this clonotype is large. The gene calls are TRBV2 and TRBJ2-7; D possibly corresponds to TRBD2 (5 bases). Germline CDR1 and CDR2: SNHLY and FYNNEI. The CDR3 sequence is 14 residues long. With 7 bases removed from V and 3 bases from J, the gap between germline ends came to 16 bases. The CDR3 nucleotides are TGTGCCAGCACCCCGGGATCATTAAACTACGAGCAGTACTTC. Translating gives CASTPGSLNYEQYF. Full variable domain (outside the CDR3, taken from reference TRBV2 and TRBJ2-7): EPEVTQTPSHQVTQMGQEVILRCVPISNHLYFYWYRQILGQKVEFLVSFYNNEISEKSEIFDDQFSVERPDGSNFTLKIRSTKLEDSAMYFCASTPGSLNYEQYFGPGTRLTVT.

The chain is built from TRBV20-1 and TRBJ2-1, with no clear D. CDR3 length: 15 amino acids. Germline CDR1 and CDR2: DFQATT and SNEGSKA (reference sequence). V lost 6 bases, J lost 0 bases, and 15 bases lay in between. In DNA form, the CDR3 reads TGCAGTGCAAACAACCTGGCCGGCTCCTACAATGAGCAGTTCTTC. Amino acid sequence: CSANNLAGSYNEQFF.

In its sample, this clonotype is medium-sized (0.01 to 0.1%). This chain joins TRBV7-2 and TRBJ2-3, with D unresolved. This CDR3 region has 11 residues. V was clipped by 3 bases and J by 2 bases, with 0 bases between them. CDR1 and CDR2 from the germline V gene are SGHTA and FQGNSA. As DNA, the CDR3 is TGTGCCAGCAGCTTCACAGATACGCAGTATTTT. It encodes CASSFTDTQYF.

This clonotype turned up a few times. A junction boundary mismatches the germline segment, possibly from a read error. The chain has TRBV7-7 and TRBJ2-1; TRBD2 agrees at 15 bases. Germline V gene data show CDR1 as SSHAT and CDR2 as FNYEAQ (reference sequence). The CDR3 runs 18 residues. CDR3 region: CASSRGLAGGPSYNEQFF. DNA for the CDR3: TGTGCTAGCAGCCGAGGACTAGCGGGGGGGCCCTCCTACAATGAGCAGTTCTTC.

This clonotype ranks as large. The DNA of the CDR3 is TGTGCCAGCAGTTACGGGACGAACACTGAAGCTTTCTTT. Protein sequence: CASSYGTNTEAFF. The rearrangement joins TRBV6-6 to TRBJ1-1; D may be TRBD1 (5 bases). The CDR3 spans 13 residues. In germline, CDR1 is MNHNY, CDR2 SVGAGI (reference sequence). V lost 2 bases, J lost 1 base, and 5 bases lay in between.

By sample fraction, this clonotype is large (0.1 to 1%). V and J are TRBV7-9 and TRBJ2-3, with D possibly TRBD1 on 6 matching bases. The CDR3 has 13 residues. The V end lost 6 bases, the J end lost 4 bases, and 11 bases lay between the germline ends. In germline, CDR1 is SEHNR, CDR2 FQNEAQ (reference sequence). The CDR3 bases are TGTGCCAGCAGTTCCAGGGGAGCAGATACGCAGTATTTT. This codes for CASSSRGADTQYF.

Within the sample, this clonotype is large. The chain employs TRBV7-9 and TRBJ1-5; D gene uncertain. The CDR3 totals 14 residues. The V end was cut by 6 bases, the J end by 0 bases, with 9 bases between. In germline, CDR1 is SEHNR, CDR2 FQNEAQ (reference sequence). CDR3 amino acids: CASSTGSSNQPQHF. In nucleotides, the CDR3 is TGTGCCAGCAGTACGGGAAGTAGCAATCAGCCCCAGCATTTT.

This clonotype was detected only once. A much larger clone lies one base from this, so it may be a read error. The V call is TRBV10-3, the J call TRBJ2-7; perhaps TRBD1 as D (6 bases). Trimming left V 5 bases short and J 7 bases short, with 18 bases between. CDR1 ENHRY and CDR2 SYGVKD come from the germline V gene. The CDR3 is 14 amino acids. CDR3 coding DNA: TGTGCCATCAGTAGACAGGCCCCTCGCGGGGAGCAGTACTTC. It specifies CAISRQAPRGEQYF.

This clonotype is termed large. The V and J genes are TRBV12-3 or TRBV12-4 and TRBJ1-5, with a weak D call TRBD1 (5 bases). CDR3 length: 14 amino acids. Trimming took 6 bases from V and 0 from J, leaving 9 bases between them. The CDR3 reads CASSVQVSNQPQHF. CDR3 DNA sequence: TGTGCCAGCAGCGTACAGGTTAGCAATCAGCCCCAGCATTTT.

The chain carries TRBV2 and TRBJ1-2; 7 nucleotides match TRBD1. V gave up 8 bases and J gave up 3 bases; unmatched junction bases: 3. CDR1 SNHLY and CDR2 FYNNEI come from the germline V gene. The CDR3 runs 12 residues. The chain's CDR3 is CASYGTDYGYTF. The CDR3 coding sequence is TGTGCCAGCTACGGGACAGACTATGGCTACACCTTC. The full variable domain, in which reference TRBV2 and TRBJ1-2 provide the parts outside the CDR3, is EPEVTQTPSHQVTQMGQEVILRCVPISNHLYFYWYRQILGQKVEFLVSFYNNEISEKSEIFDDQFSVERPDGSNFTLKIRSTKLEDSAMYFCASYGTDYGYTFGSGTRLTVV.

This clonotype was seen only a few times. CDR3 sequence reads: CASSPLQGRGNTEAFF. DNA of the CDR3: TGTGCCAGCTCACCACTACAGGGGAGGGGAAACACTGAAGCTTTCTTT. The chain joins TRBV18 to TRBJ1-1, with 7 bases identical to TRBD1. The junction had 7 bases not matched to a gene; V was cut back by 1 base and J by 2 bases. The CDR3 sequence is 16 residues long. Germline values: CDR1 KGHSH, CDR2 LQKENI.

Within the sample, this clonotype is large. This rearrangement joins TRBV29-1 to TRBJ2-2; 7 bases match TRBD1. The CDR3 consists of 13 residues. Germline trimming cut 3 bases from V and 5 bases from J; bases unmatched to any gene: 3. Germline-derived CDR1 and CDR2 are SQVTM and ANQGSEA. The CDR3 is CSVDRGRTGELFF. CDR3 DNA: TGCAGCGTTGACAGGGGGAGAACCGGGGAGCTGTTTTTT.

This clonotype is categorized as large. The chain couples TRBV5-6 to TRBJ2-1; TRBD1 is a possible D gene (5 bases). The CDR3 extends over 16 amino acids. Germline-derived CDR1 and CDR2 are SGHDT and YYEEEE. V was trimmed by 1 base and J by 2 bases, leaving 13 bases between them. CDR3 sequence reads: CASSLKRSRAYNEQFF. For the CDR3, the DNA is TGTGCCAGCAGCTTGAAGAGGAGCAGGGCCTACAATGAGCAGTTCTTC. Full variable domain (outside the CDR3, taken from reference TRBV5-6 and TRBJ2-1): DAGVTQSPTHLIKTRGQQVTLRCSPKSGHDTVSWYQQALGQGPQFIFQYYEEEERQRGNFPDRFSGHQFPNYSSELNVNALLLGDSALYLCASSLKRSRAYNEQFFGPGTRLTVL.

Worth noting for this clonotype: A much larger clone differs from this one at a single base, so this may be a read error. The conserved phenylalanine or tryptophan normally closing the CDR3 is absent here, so this likely arose from a read error. This rearrangement joins TRBV3-1 to TRBJ2-7, with 9 bases aligning to TRBD1. This CDR3 has 15 amino acids. V dropped 0 bases and J dropped 6; count of bases not matched to a gene: 6. The germline V gene encodes CDR1 LGHDT and CDR2 YNNKEL (reference sequence). The CDR3 coding sequence is TGTGCCAGCAGCCAAGAGGGGGACAGGGTTGGCGAGCAGTACCTC. It codes for CASSQEGDRVGEQYL.

This clonotype was recorded a few times. This chain joins TRBV11-2 and TRBJ2-5; perhaps TRBD2 as D (6 bases). Trimming shortened V by 3 bases and J by 5 bases, and 16 bases separated the two germline ends. The CDR3 sequence is 15 residues long. The germline V gene encodes CDR1 SGHAT and CDR2 FQNNGV. CDR3 in amino acids: CASSFGNGGKETQYF. CDR3 DNA sequence: TGTGCCAGCAGCTTCGGAAACGGGGGAAAGGAGACCCAGTACTTC.

By share, this clonotype counts as large (0.1 to 1%). V gene TRBV10-3 combines with J gene TRBJ1-5; D possibly corresponds to TRBD1 (6 bases). V was pared by 2 bases and J by 7 bases, with 12 bases between. The CDR3 is 14 amino acids. Germline V gene lookup returns CDR1 ENHRY and CDR2 SYGVKD. The CDR3: CAISEAGGRQPQHF. The CDR3 nucleotides are TGTGCCATCAGTGAGGCGGGGGGCCGGCAGCCCCAGCATTTT.

In its sample, this clonotype is large. The genes are TRBV24-1 and TRBJ2-2; D gene unclear. CDR3 length equals 12 residues. V lost 4 bases and J lost 9, with 8 bases in between. Germline V lookup: CDR1 KGHDR, CDR2 SFDVKD. The CDR3 here is CATSESDRELFF. In DNA, the CDR3 is TGTGCCACCAGTGAAAGTGACAGGGAGCTGTTTTTT.